This T cell receptor (beta chain) was recorded in a study of identical twins. Findings of the study overall: The study found excess low generation probability among twin-shared out-of-frame alpha sequences. Insertions were fewer in abundant cord blood beta clonotypes, whereas memory repertoires showed none of this pattern. Cross-sectional statistical analysis, not tracking of the same donors, underpinned the conclusions. Twins' surplus sharing was weaker for beta out-of-frame sequences.

The CDR3 contains 14 residues. From germline, CDR1 is SGDLS and CDR2 YYNGEE. TCRdb ran MiXCR on the 5' RACE reads and lists one entry per CDR3 protein. Here the sample spans 1.5 million or so distinct CDR3 sequences, about 30% being singletons. A note on this clonotype: What it recognizes is unknown. A junction boundary mismatches the germline segment, possibly from a read error.

The receptor's source is a newborn girl in good health. Sequenced material: cord blood. V gene TRBV9 combines with J gene TRBJ2-5, with D perhaps matching TRBD1 (6 bases). The J call may not be correct, given that the DNA end is closer to TRBJ2-1. The CDR3 nucleotides are TGTGCCGGCAGCGTAGGGGGTTACCAAGAGACCCAGTTCTTC. Translating it yields CAGSVGGYQETQFF.